This T cell receptor beta chain was sequenced for a study of spatial heterogeneity in lung cancer. This clonotype has more than one count but fewer than ten. Its antigen remains unidentified. TCRdb re-analysed the 5' RACE reads in MiXCR, keeping a single row per CDR3 protein. The data contain around 48,000 distinct CDR3 sequences, less than 5.5% of them singletons. The CDR3 consists of 14 residues. V was cut by 2 bases and J by 2 bases, with 7 bases left in between. In germline, CDR1 is SGHVS, CDR2 FNYEAQ. General study results and limits: The appearance of ubiquitous expanded tumor TCRs in blood was greater at resection than follow-up.

Time point defined: sample taken at primary tumor resection. 55 to 80 TRACERx patients with early, untreated non-small cell lung cancer donated samples. Unsorted whole RNA samples from tumor, nontumor lung or frozen PBMC were sequenced. This TCR was sampled from a male donor with early-stage non-small cell lung cancer. This specimen was PBMCs, taken at surgery. This chain uses TRBV7-6 with TRBJ1-3; D is uncertain. Here the CDR3 DNA reads TGTGCCAGCAGCTTATCTGGGCCTGGAAACACCATATATTTT. Translated: CASSLSGPGNTIYF.